These 6 T cell receptor beta chains came from one sample sequenced in a study of OX40 agonist ivuxolimab in advanced cancers. Profiling relied on immunoSEQ multiplex PCR, and the TCRdb table lists in-frame clones only, not all of them. Of 67,000 or so clones listed, around four fifths are singletons. Sequencing used CD4+ or CD8+ T cells sorted from blood, obtained in a trial of the OX40 agonist ivuxolimab. Source of these receptors: an adult with an advanced solid tumor such as melanoma, head and neck, liver or kidney cancer.

V and J are TRBV5-3 and TRBJ1-5; 7 bases map to TRBD1. TRBV5-3 is an open reading frame, and its role is uncertain. Germline trimming cut 0 bases from V and 2 bases from J; bases unmatched to any gene: 2. The CDR3 loop spans 15 amino acids. CDR3 residues: CARSLAGTGNQPQHF. CDR3 sequence (DNA): TGTGCCAGAAGCTTGGCCGGGACAGGCAATCAGCCCCAGCATTTT.

The chain carries TRBV2 and TRBJ2-5; 7 nucleotides match TRBD1. The assigned J gene may be wrong: the sequence end matches TRBJ2-7 better. CDR1 is SNHLY, CDR2 FYNNEI, per germline. The CDR3 is made up of 13 amino acids. In nucleotides, the CDR3 is TGTGCCACCAAAGACAGGGCTCCCTACGAGCAGTACTTC. Protein product: CATKDRAPYEQYF.

The chain links TRBV2 to TRBJ1-4; no clear D. This CDR3 has 11 residues. V shed 11 bases and J shed 12 bases, with 16 bases lying between them. Germline lookup yields CDR1 SNHLY and CDR2 FYNNEI. The CDR3 loop is CAGSAEEELFF. The CDR3 DNA reads as TGTGCCGGCTCCGCGGAGGAGGAACTGTTTTTT. Full variable domain (remainder filled in from reference TRBV2 and TRBJ1-4): EPEVTQTPSHQVTQMGQEVILRCVPISNHLYFYWYRQILGQKVEFLVSFYNNEISEKSEIFDDQFSVERPDGSNFTLKIRSTKLEDSAMYFCAGSAEEELFFGSGTQLSVL.

This rearrangement joins TRBV9 to TRBJ2-1; TRBD2 matches at 7 bases. The CDR3 runs 15 residues. Germline lookup yields CDR1 SGDLS and CDR2 YYNGEE. With V trimmed by 0 bases and J by 5 bases, 5 bases remained unmatched. This CDR3 is CASSVVPGGHNEQFF. In DNA, the CDR3 is TGTGCCAGCAGCGTAGTACCGGGAGGACACAATGAGCAGTTCTTC. Combining the CDR3 with reference TRBV9 and TRBJ2-1 gives the whole variable domain DSGVTQTPKHLITATGQRVTLRCSPRSGDLSVYWYQQSLDQGLQFLIQYYNGEERAKGNILERFSAQQFPDLHSELNLSSLELGDSALYFCASSVVPGGHNEQFFGPGTRLTVL.

Details on this clone: The germline gene is not matched at one end of the junction; a read error may be the cause. The chain joins TRBV6-1 to TRBJ2-3, with TRBD2 matching 7 bases. Germline values: CDR1 MNHNS, CDR2 SASEGT. The CDR3 is 16 residues long. CDR3 DNA sequence: TGTGCCAGCAGCGAAGGTGGGGCGGGAGAGTCAGATACGCAGTATTTT. This sequence encodes CASSEGGAGESDTQYF.

The V call is TRBV30, the J call TRBJ2-7; no reliable D call. The V end was cut by 1 base, the J end by 4 bases, with 5 bases between. CDR1 is GTSNPN and CDR2 is SVGIG in the germline V gene (reference sequence). This CDR3 is built from 11 residues. The CDR3 is CAWSAQYEQYF. The DNA of the CDR3 is TGTGCCTGGAGTGCGCAGTACGAGCAGTACTTC.